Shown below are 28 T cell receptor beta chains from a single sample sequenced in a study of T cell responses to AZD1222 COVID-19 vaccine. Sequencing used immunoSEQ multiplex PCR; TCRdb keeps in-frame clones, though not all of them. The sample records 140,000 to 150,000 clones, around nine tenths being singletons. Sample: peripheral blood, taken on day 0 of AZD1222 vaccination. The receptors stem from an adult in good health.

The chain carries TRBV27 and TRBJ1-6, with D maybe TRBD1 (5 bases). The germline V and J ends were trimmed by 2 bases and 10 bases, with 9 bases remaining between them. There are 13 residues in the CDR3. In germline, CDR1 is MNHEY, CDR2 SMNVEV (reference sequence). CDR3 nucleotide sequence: TGTGCCAGCAGTTTAATACGGGGGTCACCCCTCCACTTT. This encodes CASSLIRGSPLHF.

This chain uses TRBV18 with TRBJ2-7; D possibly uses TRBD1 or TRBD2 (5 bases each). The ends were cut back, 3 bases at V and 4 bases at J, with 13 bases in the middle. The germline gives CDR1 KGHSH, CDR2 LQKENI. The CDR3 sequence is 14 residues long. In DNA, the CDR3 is TGTGCCAGCTCACCGGCCGGGACCTTTTACGAGCAGTACTTC. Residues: CASSPAGTFYEQYF.

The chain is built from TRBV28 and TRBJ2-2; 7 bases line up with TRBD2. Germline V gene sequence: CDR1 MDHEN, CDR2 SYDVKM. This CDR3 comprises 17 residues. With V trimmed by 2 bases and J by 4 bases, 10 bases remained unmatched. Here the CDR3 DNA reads TGTGCCAGCAGTTTAATTCGCGGGAGAGGGACCACCGGGGAGCTGTTTTTT. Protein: CASSLIRGRGTTGELFF. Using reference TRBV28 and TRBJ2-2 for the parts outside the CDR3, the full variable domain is DVKVTQSSRYLVKRTGEKVFLECVQDMDHENMFWYRQDPGLGLRLIYFSYDVKMKEKGDIPEGYSVSREKKERFSLILESASTNQTSMYLCASSLIRGRGTTGELFFGEGSRLTVL.

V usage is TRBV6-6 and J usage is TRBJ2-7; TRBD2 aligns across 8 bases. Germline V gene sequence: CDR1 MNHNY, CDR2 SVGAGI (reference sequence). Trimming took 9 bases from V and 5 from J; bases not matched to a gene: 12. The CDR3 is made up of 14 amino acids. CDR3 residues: CASKGLAKEDEQYF. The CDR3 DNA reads TGTGCCAGTAAAGGACTAGCTAAGGAGGACGAGCAGTACTTC.

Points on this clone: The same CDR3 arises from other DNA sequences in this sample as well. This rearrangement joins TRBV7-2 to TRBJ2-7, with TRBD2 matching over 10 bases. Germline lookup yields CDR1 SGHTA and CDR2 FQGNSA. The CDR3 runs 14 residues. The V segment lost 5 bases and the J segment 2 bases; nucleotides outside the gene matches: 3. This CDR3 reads CASSPGLAAYEQYF. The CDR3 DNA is TGTGCCAGCAGCCCCGGACTAGCGGCCTACGAGCAGTACTTC.

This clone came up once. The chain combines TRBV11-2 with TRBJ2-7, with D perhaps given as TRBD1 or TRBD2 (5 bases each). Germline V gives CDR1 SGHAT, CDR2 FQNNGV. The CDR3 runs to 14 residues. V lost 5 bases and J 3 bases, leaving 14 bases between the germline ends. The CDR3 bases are TGTGCCAGCAGCCCCCGGGACCTAAGCTACGAGCAGTACTTC. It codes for CASSPRDLSYEQYF.

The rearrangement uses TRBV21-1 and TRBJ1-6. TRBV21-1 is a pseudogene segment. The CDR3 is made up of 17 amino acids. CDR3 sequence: CASSNFGTRPFNSPLHF. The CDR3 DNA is TGTGCCAGCAGCAACTTCGGGACGAGGCCATTTAATTCACCCCTCCACTTT.

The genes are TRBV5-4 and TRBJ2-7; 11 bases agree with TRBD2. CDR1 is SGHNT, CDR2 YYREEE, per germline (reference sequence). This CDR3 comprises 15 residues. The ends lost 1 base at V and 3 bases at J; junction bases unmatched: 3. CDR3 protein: CASSLTSGRYYEQYF. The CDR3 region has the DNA TGTGCCAGCAGCTTGACTAGCGGGAGATACTACGAGCAGTACTTC.

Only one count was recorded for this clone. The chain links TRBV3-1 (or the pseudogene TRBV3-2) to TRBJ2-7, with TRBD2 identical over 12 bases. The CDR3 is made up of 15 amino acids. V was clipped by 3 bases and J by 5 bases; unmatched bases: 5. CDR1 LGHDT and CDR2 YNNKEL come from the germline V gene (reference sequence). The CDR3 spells CASSQRTSGTHEQYF. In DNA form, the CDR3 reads TGTGCCAGCAGCCAGAGGACTAGCGGGACCCACGAGCAGTACTTC.

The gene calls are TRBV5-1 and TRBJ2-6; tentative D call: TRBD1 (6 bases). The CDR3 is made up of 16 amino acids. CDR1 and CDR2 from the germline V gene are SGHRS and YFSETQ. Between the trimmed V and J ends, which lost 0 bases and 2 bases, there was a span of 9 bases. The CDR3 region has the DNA TGCGCCAGCAGCTTGGCCTCAGGGGCTGGGGCCAACGTCCTGACTTTC. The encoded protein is CASSLASGAGANVLTF.

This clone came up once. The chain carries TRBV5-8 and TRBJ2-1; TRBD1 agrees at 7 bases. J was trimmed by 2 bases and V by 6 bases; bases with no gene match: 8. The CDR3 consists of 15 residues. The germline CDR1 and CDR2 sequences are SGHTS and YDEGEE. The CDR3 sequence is CASNLQGLAYNEQFF. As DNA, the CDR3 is TGTGCCAGCAACCTACAGGGGTTGGCCTACAATGAGCAGTTCTTC.

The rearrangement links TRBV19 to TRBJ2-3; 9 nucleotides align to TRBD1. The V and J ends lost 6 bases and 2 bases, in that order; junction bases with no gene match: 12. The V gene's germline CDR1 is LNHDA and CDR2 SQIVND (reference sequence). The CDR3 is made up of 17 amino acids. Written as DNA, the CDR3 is TGTGCCAGTAGCCCTCCGGGACAGGGTCCGGACACAGATACGCAGTATTTT. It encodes CASSPPGQGPDTDTQYF. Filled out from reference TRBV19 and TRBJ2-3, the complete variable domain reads DGGITQSPKYLFRKEGQNVTLSCEQNLNHDAMYWYRQDPGQGLRLIYYSQIVNDFQKGDIAEGYSVSREKKESFPLTVTSAQKNPTAFYLCASSPPGQGPDTDTQYFGPGTRLTVL.

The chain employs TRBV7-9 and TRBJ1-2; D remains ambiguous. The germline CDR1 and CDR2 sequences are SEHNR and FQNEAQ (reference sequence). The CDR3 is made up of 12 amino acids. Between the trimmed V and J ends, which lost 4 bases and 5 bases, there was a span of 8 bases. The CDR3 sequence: CASSSSQYGYTF. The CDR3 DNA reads TGTGCCAGCAGCTCCAGCCAATATGGCTACACCTTC.

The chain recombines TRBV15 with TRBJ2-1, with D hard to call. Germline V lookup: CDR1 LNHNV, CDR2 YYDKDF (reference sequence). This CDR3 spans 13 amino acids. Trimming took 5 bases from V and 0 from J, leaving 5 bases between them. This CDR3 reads CATSVPSYNEQFF. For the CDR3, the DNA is TGTGCCACCAGCGTACCCTCCTACAATGAGCAGTTCTTC.

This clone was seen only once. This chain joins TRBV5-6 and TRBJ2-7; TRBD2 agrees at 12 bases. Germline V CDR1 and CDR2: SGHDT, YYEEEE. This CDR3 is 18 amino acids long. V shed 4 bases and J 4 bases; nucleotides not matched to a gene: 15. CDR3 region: CASSPGGAGLAGIYEQYF. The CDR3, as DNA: TGTGCCAGCAGCCCGGGGGGGGCTGGACTAGCGGGAATTTACGAGCAGTACTTC.

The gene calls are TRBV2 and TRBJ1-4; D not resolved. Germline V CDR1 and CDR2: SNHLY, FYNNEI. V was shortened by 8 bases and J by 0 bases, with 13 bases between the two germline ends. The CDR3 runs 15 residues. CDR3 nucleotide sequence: TGTGCCAGCCGCTTCTACGGTGCAACTAATGAAAAACTGTTTTTT. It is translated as CASRFYGATNEKLFF.

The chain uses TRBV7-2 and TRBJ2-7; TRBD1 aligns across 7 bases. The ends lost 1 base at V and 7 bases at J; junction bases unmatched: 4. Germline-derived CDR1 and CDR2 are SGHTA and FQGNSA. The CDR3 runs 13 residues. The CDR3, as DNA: TGTGCCAGCAGCTTAGTAAGGGGGCGGGAGCAGTACTTC. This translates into CASSLVRGREQYF.

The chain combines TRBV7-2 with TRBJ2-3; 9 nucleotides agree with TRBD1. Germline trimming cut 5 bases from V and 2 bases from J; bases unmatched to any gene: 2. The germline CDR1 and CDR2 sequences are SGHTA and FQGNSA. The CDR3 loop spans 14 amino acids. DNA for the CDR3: TGTGCCAGCAGCCCACAGGGGGCCACAGATACGCAGTATTTT. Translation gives CASSPQGATDTQYF.

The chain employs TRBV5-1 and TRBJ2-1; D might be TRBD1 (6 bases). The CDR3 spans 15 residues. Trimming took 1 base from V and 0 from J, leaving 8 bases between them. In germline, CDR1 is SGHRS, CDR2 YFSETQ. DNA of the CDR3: TGCGCCAGCAGCTTGCAGGGGCTCTCCTACAATGAGCAGTTCTTC. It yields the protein CASSLQGLSYNEQFF.

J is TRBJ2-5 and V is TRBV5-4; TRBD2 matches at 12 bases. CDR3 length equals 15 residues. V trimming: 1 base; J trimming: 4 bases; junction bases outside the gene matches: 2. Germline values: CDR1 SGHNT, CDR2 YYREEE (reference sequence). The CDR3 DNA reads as TGTGCCAGCAGCTTGCGGACTAGCGGGACAGAGACCCAGTACTTC. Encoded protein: CASSLRTSGTETQYF. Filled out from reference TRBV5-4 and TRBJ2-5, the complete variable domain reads ETGVTQSPTHLIKTRGQQVTLRCSSQSGHNTVSWYQQALGQGPQFIFQYYREEENGRGNFPPRFSGLQFPNYSSELNVNALELDDSALYLCASSLRTSGTETQYFGPGTRLLVL.

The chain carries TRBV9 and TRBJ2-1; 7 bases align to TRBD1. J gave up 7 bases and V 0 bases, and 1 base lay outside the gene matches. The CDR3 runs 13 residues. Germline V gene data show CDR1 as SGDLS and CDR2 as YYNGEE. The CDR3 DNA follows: TGTGCCAGCAGCGTAGAGGACAGGAATGAGCAGTTCTTC. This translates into CASSVEDRNEQFF.

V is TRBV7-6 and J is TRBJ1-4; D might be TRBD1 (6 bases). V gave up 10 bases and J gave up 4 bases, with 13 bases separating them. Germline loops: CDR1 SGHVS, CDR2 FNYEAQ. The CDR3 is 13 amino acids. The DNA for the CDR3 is TGTGCCACCGGCGGGGGCCTTAATGAAAAACTGTTTTTT. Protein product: CATGGGLNEKLFF.

The CDR3 loop reads CASSESAGAQPEAFF. In DNA, the CDR3 is TGCGCCAGCAGTGAGTCGGCGGGGGCCCAGCCTGAAGCTTTCTTT. This chain joins TRBV10-1 and TRBJ1-1; D perhaps matches TRBD1 (6 bases). The CDR3 loop spans 15 amino acids. Germline CDR1 is WNHNN and CDR2 is SYGVQD (reference sequence). V lost 0 bases, J lost 6 bases, and 14 bases lay in between.

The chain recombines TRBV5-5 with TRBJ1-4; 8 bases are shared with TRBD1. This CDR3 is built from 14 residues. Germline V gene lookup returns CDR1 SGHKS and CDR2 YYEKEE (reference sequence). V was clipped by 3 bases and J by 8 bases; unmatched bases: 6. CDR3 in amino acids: CASSSWTGREKLFF. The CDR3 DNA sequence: TGTGCCAGCAGCTCATGGACAGGGCGCGAAAAACTGTTTTTT.

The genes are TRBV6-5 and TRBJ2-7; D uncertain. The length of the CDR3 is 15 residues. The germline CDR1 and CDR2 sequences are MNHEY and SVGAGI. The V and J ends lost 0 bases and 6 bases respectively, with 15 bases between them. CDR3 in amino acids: CASSYSGLSSVEQYF. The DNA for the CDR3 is TGTGCCAGCAGTTACTCTGGGTTGAGTTCGGTCGAGCAGTACTTC.

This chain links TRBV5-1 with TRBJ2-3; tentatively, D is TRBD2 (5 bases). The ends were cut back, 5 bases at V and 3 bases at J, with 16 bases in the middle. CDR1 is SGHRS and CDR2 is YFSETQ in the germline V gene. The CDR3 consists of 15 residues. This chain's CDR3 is CASRAIGSGTDTQYF. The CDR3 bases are TGCGCCAGCAGGGCCATAGGAAGCGGAACAGATACGCAGTATTTT.

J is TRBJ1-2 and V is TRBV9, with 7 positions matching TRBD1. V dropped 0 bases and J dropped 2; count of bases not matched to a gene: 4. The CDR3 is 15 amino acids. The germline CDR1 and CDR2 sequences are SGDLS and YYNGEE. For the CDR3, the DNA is TGTGCCAGCAGCGTAGGACAGGGTGAAAACTATGGCTACACCTTC. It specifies CASSVGQGENYGYTF.

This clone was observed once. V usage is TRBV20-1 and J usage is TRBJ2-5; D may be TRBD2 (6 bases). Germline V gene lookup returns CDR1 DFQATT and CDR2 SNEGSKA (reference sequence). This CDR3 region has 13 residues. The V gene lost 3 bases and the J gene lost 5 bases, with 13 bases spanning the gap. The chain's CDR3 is CSASRGRRETQYF. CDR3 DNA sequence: TGCAGTGCTAGTCGAGGGAGGAGGGAGACCCAGTACTTC.